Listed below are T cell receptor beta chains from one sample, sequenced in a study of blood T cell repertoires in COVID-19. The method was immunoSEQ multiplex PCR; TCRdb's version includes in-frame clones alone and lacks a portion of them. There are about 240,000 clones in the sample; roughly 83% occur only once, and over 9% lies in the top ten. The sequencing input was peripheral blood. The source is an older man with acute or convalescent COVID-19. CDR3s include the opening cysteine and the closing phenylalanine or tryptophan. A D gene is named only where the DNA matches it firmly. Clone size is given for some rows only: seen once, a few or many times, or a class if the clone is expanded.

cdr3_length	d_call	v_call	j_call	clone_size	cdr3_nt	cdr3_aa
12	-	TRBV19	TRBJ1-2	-	TGTGCCAGTACCAGGGGCAACTATGGCTACACCTTC	CASTRGNYGYTF
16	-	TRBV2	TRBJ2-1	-	TGTGCCAGCAGTGAAACCGGCGGTTACTCCTACAATGAGCAGTTCTTC	CASSETGGYSYNEQFF
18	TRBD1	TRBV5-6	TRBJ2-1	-	TGTGCCAGCAGCTTGGGGACAGGGGGCCCCAGCTCCTACAATGAGCAGTTCTTC	CASSLGTGGPSSYNEQFF
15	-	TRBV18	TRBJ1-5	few	TGTGCCAGCTCACCCGCAGGGGTGGAAAATCAGCCCCAGCATTTT	CASSPAGVENQPQHF
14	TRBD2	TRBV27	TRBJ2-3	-	TGTGCCAGCAGACGAGCGGGGGGCACAGATACGCAGTATTTT	CASRRAGGTDTQYF
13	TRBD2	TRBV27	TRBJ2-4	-	TGTGCCAGCAGTTTGGGGAGGGATAGCATTCAGTACTTC	CASSLGRDSIQYF
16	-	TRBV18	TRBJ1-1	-	TGTGCCAGCTCAAATTCCCTGGGCAGGGATCACACTGAAGCTTTCTTT	CASSNSLGRDHTEAFF
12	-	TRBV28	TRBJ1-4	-	TGTGCCAGCAGTTTCAGGGGAGTCGGGCTGTTTTTT	CASSFRGVGLFF
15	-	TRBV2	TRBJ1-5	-	TGTGCCAGCAGTGAACAGGGACTAAGCAATCAGCCCCAGCATTTT	CASSEQGLSNQPQHF
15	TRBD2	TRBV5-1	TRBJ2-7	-	TGCGCCAGCAGTCCACTAGCGGGAGTCTCCTACGAGCAGTACTTC	CASSPLAGVSYEQYF
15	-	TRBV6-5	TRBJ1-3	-	TGTGCCAGCAGTTACCGACCAGGGCATGGAAACACCATATATTTT	CASSYRPGHGNTIYF
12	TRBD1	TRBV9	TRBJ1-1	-	TGTGCCAGCAGTCCAAGACAGGGACAGGCTTTCTTT	CASSPRQGQAFF
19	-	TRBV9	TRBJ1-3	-	TGTGCCAGCAGCGTATACCCCACGGAGGTCGTGCTACCTGGAAACACCATATATTTT	CASSVYPTEVVLPGNTIYF
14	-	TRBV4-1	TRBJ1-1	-	TGCGCCAGCAGCCAGCCGACAGTGAACACTGAAGCTTTCTTT	CASSQPTVNTEAFF
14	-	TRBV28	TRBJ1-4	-	TGTGCCAGTTCTGGGAGGGGCACTAATGAAAAACTGTTTTTT	CASSGRGTNEKLFF
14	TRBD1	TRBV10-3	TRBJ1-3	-	TGTGCCATCAGGCAGGACAGGCCTGGAAACACCATATATTTT	CAIRQDRPGNTIYF
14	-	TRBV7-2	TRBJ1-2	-	TGTGCCAGCAGCGGAGGGACGGACTACTATGGCTACACCTTC	CASSGGTDYYGYTF
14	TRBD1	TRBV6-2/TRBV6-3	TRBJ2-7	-	TGTGCCAGCAGTTTGACAGGGGGCAAGAACGAGCAGTACTTC	CASSLTGGKNEQYF
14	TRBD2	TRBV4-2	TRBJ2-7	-	TGTGCCAGCAGCCAGGGGGGACTAACCTACGAGCAGTACTTC	CASSQGGLTYEQYF
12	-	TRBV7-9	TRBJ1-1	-	TGTGCCAGCAGCTTAGAGGGACATTTTGCTTTCTTT	CASSLEGHFAFF
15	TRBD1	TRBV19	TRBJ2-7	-	TGTGCCAGTAGTATCTCTGGGGACAGCCACTACGAGCAGTACTTC	CASSISGDSHYEQYF
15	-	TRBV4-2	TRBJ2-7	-	TGTGCCAGCAGCCAAGTGTCCAGGGAATCCTACGAGCAGTACTTC	CASSQVSRESYEQYF
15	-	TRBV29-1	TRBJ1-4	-	TGCAGCGTGACGACAGCCCGGGCAACTAATGAAAAACTGTTTTTT	CSVTTARATNEKLFF
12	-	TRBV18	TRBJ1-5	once	TGTGCCAGCTCACGAGAGGGTCAGCCCCAGCATTTT	CASSREGQPQHF
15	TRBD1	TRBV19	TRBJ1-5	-	TGTGCCAGTAGCTTGGACAGGCTCAGCAATCAGCCCCAGCATTTT	CASSLDRLSNQPQHF